The clone carrying this T cell receptor beta chain was seen only a few times. Its target is unknown. The data belong to a study of T cell repertoires in cytomegalovirus infection. Whole-study context: Recently identified HLA-C-restricted and well-studied HLA-B-restricted CMV epitopes were used. Both a matching HLA type and CMV infection were indicated by public TCR beta signatures.

TCRdb redid the calling of the reads with MiXCR, one entry per CDR3 protein. The data hold some 940,000 distinct CDR3 sequences, with around 32% observed a single time. V lost 5 bases to trimming and J lost 6 bases; unmatched junction nucleotides: 11. Germline CDR1 LNHDA, CDR2 SQIVND (reference sequence). The CDR3 length is 16 residues. The chain combines TRBV19 with TRBJ1-5; TRBD1 matches at 9 bases. The TCR sequence derives from a human donor in good health (CMV status not recorded). Some clones in this sample may be carry-over from other donors' samples. The sequencing used cultured CD8+ T cells from PBMCs, collected from culture after CMV antigen stimulation. CDR3 protein: CASSPFRDRDRQPQHF. The CDR3 DNA is TGTGCCAGTAGTCCATTCCGGGACAGGGATCGTCAGCCCCAGCATTTT.